These T cell receptor beta chains were read from a single sample in a study of cytomegalovirus exposure and HLA in healthy donors. Some clones are missing from TCRdb's copy, which holds only in-frame ones; the method was immunoSEQ multiplex PCR. The sample has roughly 90,000 clones, 75% to 85% seen once. What was sequenced was PBMCs. Every receptor here comes from a man aged 25 to 40 in good health and CMV-seropositive. CDR3s include the opening cysteine and the closing phenylalanine or tryptophan. A D gene is named only where the DNA matches it firmly. Clone size is shown for a subset of rows, as once, few, many or a class of expanded clone.

v_call: TRBV6-1
d_call: TRBD1
clone_size: .
j_call: TRBJ2-7
cdr3_nt: TGTGCCAGCAGGGAGGGACAGGCCTCCTACGAGCAGTACTTC
cdr3_aa: CASREGQASYEQYF

v_call: TRBV7-6
d_call: .
clone_size: .
j_call: TRBJ2-1
cdr3_nt: TGTGCCAGCAGCTTTACGGCGGCGGTTAGCTCCTACAATGAGCAGTTCTTC
cdr3_aa: CASSFTAAVSSYNEQFF

v_call: TRBV18
d_call: TRBD2
clone_size: few
j_call: TRBJ2-7
cdr3_nt: TGTGCCAGCTCCCGACTAGCGGATTACGAGCAGTACTTC
cdr3_aa: CASSRLADYEQYF

v_call: TRBV30
d_call: .
clone_size: .
j_call: TRBJ2-7
cdr3_nt: TGTGCACAGCTCTACGGGAACGCCTACGAGCAGTACTTC
cdr3_aa: CAQLYGNAYEQYF

v_call: TRBV10-2
d_call: .
clone_size: .
j_call: TRBJ2-4
cdr3_nt: TGCGCCAGCAGTGAAATGCGCGGGGTTAGGGACATTCAGTACTTC
cdr3_aa: CASSEMRGVRDIQYF

v_call: TRBV7-8
d_call: TRBD2
clone_size: .
j_call: TRBJ2-1
cdr3_nt: TGTGCCAGCAGCTTACCTAGCGGGAGCAGGCAGTTCTTC
cdr3_aa: CASSLPSGSRQFF

v_call: TRBV7-9
d_call: .
clone_size: .
j_call: TRBJ2-1
cdr3_nt: TGTGCCAGCAGCTTAGAACTCTCCTACAATGAGCAGTTCTTC
cdr3_aa: CASSLELSYNEQFF

v_call: TRBV6-4
d_call: TRBD1
clone_size: .
j_call: TRBJ2-3
cdr3_nt: TGTGCCAGCAGTGAGCAGGGACAGACTAGCACAGATACGCAGTATTTT
cdr3_aa: CASSEQGQTSTDTQYF

v_call: TRBV19
d_call: .
clone_size: .
j_call: TRBJ2-2
cdr3_nt: TGTGCCAGTAGTGTTTCCGTAACCGGGGAGCTGTTTTTT
cdr3_aa: CASSVSVTGELFF

v_call: TRBV25-1
d_call: TRBD1
clone_size: .
j_call: TRBJ2-5
cdr3_nt: TGTGCCAGCAGTGAATATAGGGCGTGGGACAGAGGTAGGGAGACCCAGTACTTC
cdr3_aa: CASSEYRAWDRGRETQYF

v_call: TRBV7-6
d_call: .
clone_size: .
j_call: TRBJ2-5
cdr3_nt: TGTGCCAGCAGCCAAAAAGAGACCCAGTACTTC
cdr3_aa: CASSQKETQYF

v_call: TRBV27
d_call: TRBD2
clone_size: .
j_call: TRBJ2-7
cdr3_nt: TGTGCCACCAGGGGGGCTAGCGGGATGAGGGAGCAGTACTTC
cdr3_aa: CATRGASGMREQYF

v_call: TRBV9
d_call: TRBD2
clone_size: .
j_call: TRBJ2-7
cdr3_nt: TGTGCCAGCAGCCCCCTAGCGGGAGGAGCCTACGAGCAGTACTTC
cdr3_aa: CASSPLAGGAYEQYF

v_call: TRBV11-2
d_call: TRBD1
clone_size: .
j_call: TRBJ1-1
cdr3_nt: TGTGCCAGCAGCTTACAGGGGGCGGGCACTGAAGCTTTCTTT
cdr3_aa: CASSLQGAGTEAFF

v_call: TRBV27
d_call: .
clone_size: .
j_call: TRBJ1-1
cdr3_nt: TGTGCCAGCAGTCCCTTACGGACACGCACTGAAGCTTTCTTT
cdr3_aa: CASSPLRTRTEAFF

v_call: TRBV2
d_call: TRBD2
clone_size: .
j_call: TRBJ2-5
cdr3_nt: TGTGCCAGCAGGACACGTTGGACTAGCGGAGAACAAGAGACCCAGTACTTC
cdr3_aa: CASRTRWTSGEQETQYF

v_call: TRBV4-2
d_call: .
clone_size: .
j_call: TRBJ2-1
cdr3_nt: TGTGCCAGCAGCCAAGAAGATCGGGGGTCCTACAATGAGCAGTTCTTC
cdr3_aa: CASSQEDRGSYNEQFF

v_call: TRBV28
d_call: TRBD2
clone_size: .
j_call: TRBJ2-5
cdr3_nt: TGTGCCACAGCGACTAGCGGGTATGAGACCCAGTACTTC
cdr3_aa: CATATSGYETQYF

v_call: TRBV5-4
d_call: TRBD1
clone_size: .
j_call: TRBJ2-7
cdr3_nt: TGTGCCAGCAGGTCGACAGGGGCCTACGAGCAGTACTTC
cdr3_aa: CASRSTGAYEQYF

v_call: TRBV30
d_call: TRBD1
clone_size: .
j_call: TRBJ1-5
cdr3_nt: TGTGCCTGGAGTGTAGAGGGGGCAAATCAGCCCCAGCATTTT
cdr3_aa: CAWSVEGANQPQHF

v_call: TRBV6-1
d_call: TRBD1
clone_size: .
j_call: TRBJ1-6
cdr3_nt: TGTGCCAGCAGTGAAATCCGGGACAGGGTAGCCTATAATTCACCCCTCCACTTT
cdr3_aa: CASSEIRDRVAYNSPLHF

v_call: TRBV9
d_call: TRBD1
clone_size: .
j_call: TRBJ1-4
cdr3_nt: TGTGCCAGCAGCCTAACAGGGGGCGGAGAAAAACTGTTTTTT
cdr3_aa: CASSLTGGGEKLFF

v_call: TRBV11-2
d_call: TRBD2
clone_size: .
j_call: TRBJ2-1
cdr3_nt: TGTGCCAGCAGCTTAGATTATTTGCGGGAGGTCTACAATGAGCAGTTCTTC
cdr3_aa: CASSLDYLREVYNEQFF

v_call: TRBV5-4
d_call: .
clone_size: .
j_call: TRBJ2-1
cdr3_nt: TGTGCCAGCAGCTTGGGGTGGCAAGGAGGCAGTGAGCAGTTCTTC
cdr3_aa: CASSLGWQGGSEQFF

v_call: TRBV27
d_call: TRBD2
clone_size: .
j_call: TRBJ2-2
cdr3_nt: TGTGCCAGCAGTCCTGAGCTAGCGGGCTCTGGGGTAGCCGGGGAGCTGTTTTTT
cdr3_aa: CASSPELAGSGVAGELFF

v_call: TRBV6-6
d_call: .
clone_size: .
j_call: TRBJ1-3
cdr3_nt: TGTGCCAGCAGTTACGCGGAAGGGGGAGTTGGAAACACCATATATTTT
cdr3_aa: CASSYAEGGVGNTIYF

v_call: TRBV7-9
d_call: TRBD2
clone_size: .
j_call: TRBJ2-7
cdr3_nt: TGTGCCAGCAGCCCGGGACTAGCGGTTTACGAGCAGTACTTC
cdr3_aa: CASSPGLAVYEQYF

v_call: TRBV2
d_call: .
clone_size: .
j_call: TRBJ2-7
cdr3_nt: TGTGCCAGCGGGGGGGCCTCGAATTCCTACGAGCAGTACTTC
cdr3_aa: CASGGASNSYEQYF

v_call: TRBV5-1
d_call: TRBD2
clone_size: .
j_call: TRBJ2-1
cdr3_nt: TGCGCCAGCAGCCCGGGTCGGACTAGCGGGAGCTTAGAGCAGTTCTTC
cdr3_aa: CASSPGRTSGSLEQFF

v_call: TRBV7-2
d_call: TRBD2
clone_size: .
j_call: TRBJ2-7
cdr3_nt: TGTGCCAGCAGCTTAGGAGGGAGGGCTAACGAGCAGTACTTC
cdr3_aa: CASSLGGRANEQYF

v_call: TRBV10-2
d_call: TRBD1
clone_size: .
j_call: TRBJ2-2
cdr3_nt: TGCGCCAGCAGTGGGGGGGACAGGGGTCGTTCCGGGGAGCTGTTTTTT
cdr3_aa: CASSGGDRGRSGELFF

v_call: TRBV2
d_call: .
clone_size: once
j_call: TRBJ1-4
cdr3_nt: TGTGCCAGCAGTGGACATAGGGAAAAACTGTTTTTT
cdr3_aa: CASSGHREKLFF

v_call: TRBV7-9
d_call: TRBD2
clone_size: .
j_call: TRBJ2-7
cdr3_nt: TGTGCCAGCAGCTTAAAGGGCGGGAGCTCCTACGAGCAGTACTTC
cdr3_aa: CASSLKGGSSYEQYF

v_call: TRBV5-5
d_call: .
clone_size: .
j_call: TRBJ2-7
cdr3_nt: TGTGCCAGCAGCTTTGTGTTGGGTCTTCTGGGGAGGCCGGGCGAGCAGTACTTC
cdr3_aa: CASSFVLGLLGRPGEQYF

v_call: TRBV5-1
d_call: TRBD1
clone_size: .
j_call: TRBJ2-3
cdr3_nt: TGCGCCAGCGGTCGGGACAGCGAAGGCACAGATACGCAGTATTTT
cdr3_aa: CASGRDSEGTDTQYF

v_call: TRBV27
d_call: TRBD1
clone_size: .
j_call: TRBJ1-4
cdr3_nt: TGTGCCAGCAGTTTAAGGGGACAGATTAGACCTGAAAAACTGTTTTTT
cdr3_aa: CASSLRGQIRPEKLFF